The 8 T cell receptor beta chains below all came from one sample that was sequenced in a study of PD-1 blockade in classical Hodgkin lymphoma. Repertoires were generated with immunoSEQ multiplex PCR, while TCRdb's copy carries only in-frame clones and drops some. The sample carries about 27,000 clones, approximately 72% recorded once. The time point here: cycle 4 day 1 (C4D1), after six to seven weeks of nivolumab. Each patient's relapse followed autologous stem cell transplantation, and brentuximab vedotin exposure varied. Sequencing was performed on peripheral blood mononuclear cells (PBMCs), taken before the fourth cycle of nivolumab. Every receptor here comes from a human donor with classical Hodgkin lymphoma.

The rearrangement joins TRBV7-2 to TRBJ2-3; 12 bases map to TRBD2. CDR1 is SGHTA, CDR2 FQGNSA, per germline. V shed 5 bases, J shed 5 bases, and the junction held 11 bases outside the gene matches. This CDR3 is built from 17 residues. The CDR3 DNA reads TGTGCCAGCAGCAAGTCCTCTAGCGGGGGGGCAGGAGATACGCAGTATTTT. This codes for CASSKSSSGGAGDTQYF.

The chain joins TRBV19 to TRBJ1-5; D is uncertain. The CDR3 length is 17 residues. Trimming pared 3 bases from V and 0 bases from J, leaving 15 bases between. Germline CDR1 reads LNHDA; CDR2 reads SQIVND (reference sequence). The CDR3 DNA is TGTGCCAGTAGTATGGCCTTTGGGTCCAATAGCAATCAGCCCCAGCATTTT. Amino acids: CASSMAFGSNSNQPQHF.

This clone has a single count. The chain carries TRBV27 and TRBJ2-1, with D unresolved. V dropped 1 base and J dropped 5 bases, with 9 bases sitting between them. CDR3 length: 14 amino acids. In germline, CDR1 is MNHEY, CDR2 SMNVEV (reference sequence). The CDR3 nucleotides are TGTGCCAGCAGTTTATACGGTCTGCACAATGAGCAGTTCTTC. Its translation: CASSLYGLHNEQFF.

This sequence joins TRBV6-1 and TRBJ1-5; a weak D match, TRBD1 (5 bases). The germline CDR1 and CDR2 sequences are MNHNS and SASEGT. This CDR3 comprises 15 residues. V lost 6 bases and J 1 base, leaving 13 bases between the germline ends. In DNA form, the CDR3 reads TGTGCCAGCAGGAGTTCAGGGACGAGCAATCAGCCCCAGCATTTT. Its protein is CASRSSGTSNQPQHF.

J is TRBJ2-7 and V is TRBV5-8, with D possibly being TRBD1 (6 bases). The CDR3 runs 13 residues. V lost 5 bases and J 3 bases, leaving 12 bases between the germline ends. From germline, CDR1 is SGHTS and CDR2 YDEGEE. CDR3 residues: CASSRTANYEQYF. The CDR3 DNA follows: TGTGCCAGCAGTCGGACAGCTAACTACGAGCAGTACTTC.

With respect to this clone: Other DNA sequences of this sample code for an identical CDR3. The CDR3 here is CASSPLDRGRAFF. For the CDR3, the DNA is TGTGCCAGCTCTCCGCTCGACAGGGGGCGAGCTTTCTTT. The chain is built from TRBV25-1 and TRBJ1-1; the match to TRBD1 covers 10 bases. Unmatched junction bases numbered 10, after V lost 8 bases and J lost 10 bases. CDR1 and CDR2 from the germline V gene are MGHDK and SYGVNS. The CDR3 is made up of 13 amino acids.

The V and J genes are TRBV25-1 and TRBJ2-1; possible D gene TRBD2, 6 bases. The CDR3 is 16 residues long. In germline, CDR1 is MGHDK, CDR2 SYGVNS. V lost 6 bases and J lost 3, with 18 bases in between. The chain's CDR3 is CASSPSKTGDYNEQFF. CDR3 nucleotide sequence: TGTGCCAGCAGCCCTAGTAAAACGGGGGACTACAATGAGCAGTTCTTC.

The V gene is TRBV5-4, the J gene TRBJ1-2; possibly TRBD1 for D (5 bases). Germline CDR1 reads SGHNT; CDR2 reads YYREEE (reference sequence). V dropped 0 bases and J dropped 3 bases, with 9 bases sitting between them. This CDR3 is 14 amino acids long. CDR3 sequence (DNA): TGTGCCAGCAGCTTGGGTGGGGACGACTATGGCTACACCTTC. This gives the protein CASSLGGDDYGYTF.